Listed below are T cell receptor beta chains from one sample, sequenced in a study of cytomegalovirus exposure and HLA in healthy donors. Repertoires were generated with immunoSEQ multiplex PCR, while TCRdb's copy carries only in-frame clones and drops some. This sample yields over 100,000 clones, of which around three quarters are seen a single time; 9.5% to 12% belongs to the top ten. The sample taken for sequencing was PBMCs. The receptors shown here come from a middle-aged man in good health and CMV-seropositive. Both conserved end residues are part of each CDR3. A D gene is named only where the DNA matches it firmly. Expanded clones get a size class; other rows say once, few or many, or leave the size out.

J gene: TRBJ1-4; D gene: NA; V gene: TRBV2; clone size: NA; CDR3 protein: CASSEGGLGEKLFF; CDR3 DNA: TGTGCCAGCAGTGAAGGGGGCTTGGGTGAAAAACTGTTTTTT
J gene: TRBJ2-1; D gene: TRBD2; V gene: TRBV11-3; clone size: few; CDR3 protein: CASSFSGGEQFF; CDR3 DNA: TGTGCCAGCAGCTTTAGCGGGGGGGAGCAGTTCTTC
J gene: TRBJ2-3; D gene: NA; V gene: TRBV18; clone size: few; CDR3 protein: CASSPPGPGATDTQYF; CDR3 DNA: TGTGCCAGCTCACCACCGGGGCCAGGGGCCACAGATACGCAGTATTTT
J gene: TRBJ1-1; D gene: NA; V gene: TRBV5-1; clone size: NA; CDR3 protein: CASSLASGNTEAFF; CDR3 DNA: TGCGCCAGCAGCTTGGCCTCCGGGAACACTGAAGCTTTCTTT
J gene: TRBJ2-7; D gene: NA; V gene: TRBV18; clone size: NA; CDR3 protein: CASSTGNRSPYEQYF; CDR3 DNA: TGTGCCAGCTCAACCGGAAACAGGTCCCCCTACGAGCAGTACTTC
J gene: TRBJ2-5; D gene: NA; V gene: TRBV7-2; clone size: NA; CDR3 protein: CASSLVGTGLGETQYF; CDR3 DNA: TGTGCCAGCAGCTTAGTTGGGACGGGACTGGGAGAGACCCAGTACTTC
J gene: TRBJ1-5; D gene: NA; V gene: TRBV6-5; clone size: NA; CDR3 protein: CASSSEDSNQPQHF; CDR3 DNA: TGTGCCAGCAGTTCGGAGGATAGCAATCAGCCCCAGCATTTT
J gene: TRBJ2-7; D gene: TRBD1; V gene: TRBV7-9; clone size: NA; CDR3 protein: CASSLGTVGEQYF; CDR3 DNA: TGTGCCAGCAGCCTAGGGACAGTCGGGGAGCAGTACTTC
J gene: TRBJ2-5; D gene: NA; V gene: TRBV11-3; clone size: NA; CDR3 protein: CASSLGDWQETQYF; CDR3 DNA: TGTGCCAGCAGCTTAGGAGACTGGCAAGAGACCCAGTACTTC
J gene: TRBJ1-5; D gene: NA; V gene: TRBV6-1; clone size: once; CDR3 protein: CASSPRGSNQPQHF; CDR3 DNA: TGTGCCAGCAGTCCGCGGGGGAGTAATCAGCCCCAGCATTTT
J gene: TRBJ1-3; D gene: NA; V gene: TRBV6-5; clone size: NA; CDR3 protein: CASTDRLGNTIYF; CDR3 DNA: TGTGCCAGCACCGACAGGCTTGGAAACACCATATATTTT
J gene: TRBJ2-3; D gene: NA; V gene: TRBV11-1; clone size: NA; CDR3 protein: CASSLEGRGGTDTQYF; CDR3 DNA: TGCGCCAGCAGCTTGGAGGGTCGGGGAGGCACAGATACGCAGTATTTT
J gene: TRBJ1-2; D gene: NA; V gene: TRBV4-3; clone size: NA; CDR3 protein: CASSQDPRQGRNGYTF; CDR3 DNA: TGCGCCAGCAGCCAAGACCCCAGGCAGGGGCGGAATGGCTACACCTTC
J gene: TRBJ1-3; D gene: NA; V gene: TRBV5-1; clone size: NA; CDR3 protein: CASSLAGSSGNTIYF; CDR3 DNA: TGCGCCAGCAGCTTGGCGGGGAGCTCTGGAAACACCATATATTTT
J gene: TRBJ2-7; D gene: NA; V gene: TRBV4-1; clone size: NA; CDR3 protein: CASSRGSTGKVGQYF; CDR3 DNA: TGCGCCAGCAGCCGGGGTTCGACAGGAAAGGTCGGGCAGTACTTC
J gene: TRBJ2-3; D gene: TRBD1; V gene: TRBV28; clone size: once; CDR3 protein: CASRRTGDPSDTQYF; CDR3 DNA: TGTGCCAGCAGACGGACAGGGGATCCCTCAGATACGCAGTATTTT
J gene: TRBJ1-3; D gene: NA; V gene: TRBV28; clone size: NA; CDR3 protein: CASSLWGPGNTIYF; CDR3 DNA: TGTGCCAGCAGTTTATGGGGGCCCGGAAACACCATATATTTT
J gene: TRBJ2-4; D gene: TRBD2; V gene: TRBV9; clone size: once; CDR3 protein: CASSDRLAGEKNIQYF; CDR3 DNA: TGTGCCAGCAGCGACCGACTAGCGGGGGAAAAAAACATTCAGTACTTC
J gene: TRBJ1-5; D gene: TRBD1; V gene: TRBV7-6; clone size: once; CDR3 protein: CASSSGAQGGLQPQHF; CDR3 DNA: TGTGCCAGCAGCTCAGGAGCGCAAGGGGGCCTTCAGCCCCAGCATTTT
J gene: TRBJ1-4; D gene: NA; V gene: TRBV14; clone size: once; CDR3 protein: CASSQDQDYEKLFF; CDR3 DNA: TGTGCCAGCAGCCAAGATCAGGACTATGAAAAACTGTTTTTT